This paragraph covers one T cell receptor (beta chain) sequence. The antigen remains undetermined. Germline CDR1 is WSHSY and CDR2 is SAAADI. The CDR3 is 17 amino acids. V lost 2 bases, J lost 4 bases, and 4 bases stayed unmatched. Genomic DNA template from tumor biopsies or peripheral blood, 616 ng to 6,004 ng input. These data are taken from a study of T cells in tumors after PD-1 blockade. About the study: Patients received pembrolizumab 200 mg every 3 weeks or cemiplimab 350 mg every 2 weeks.

Findings and limits, study-wide: Peripheral recruitment is suggested, as some novel exhausted tumor clones were in pre-treatment blood.

The data were produced by immunoSEQ multiplex PCR, yet TCRdb's version contains in-frame clones alone and is incomplete. The data contain roughly 48,000 clones, 65% to 85% of them seen just once; the ten biggest clones take up 4% to 4.5%. Specimen: PBMCs, collected before anti-PD-1 treatment. This clonotype was obtained from a human donor with basal cell carcinoma. This chain links TRBV10-2 with TRBJ2-3; 15 nucleotides match TRBD2. CDR3 DNA sequence: TGCGCCAGCAGTGAGGGACTAGCGGGGGGGCGAGCAGATACGCAGTATTTT. Its protein is CASSEGLAGGRADTQYF.